This T cell receptor beta chain is drawn from a study of response to subunit inactivated influenza vaccine. Study observations and caveats: Authors suggested that a seasonal influenza vaccination recruits few new T cells each time.

TCRdb re-analysed the RT-PCR reads in MiXCR, keeping a single row per CDR3 protein. The table lists 290,000 or so distinct CDR3 sequences, 22% of them singletons. This clonotype was counted only a few times. Its antigen is not identified. CDR3 length equals 17 residues. Deletions cut 0 bases from V and 6 bases from J, with 19 bases between. Germline CDR1 and CDR2: LNHNV and YYDKDF (reference sequence). The origin of this receptor is a man between 50 and 70 years old who received an inactivated influenza vaccine. This material consisted of PBMCs from blood, taken 21 months after vaccination. The chain employs TRBV15 and TRBJ2-3; D may be TRBD1 (6 bases). Here the CDR3 DNA reads TGTGCCACCAGCAGAGATCTATCAGGGGTTCTAGGGGATACGCAGTATTTT. Translating it yields CATSRDLSGVLGDTQYF.